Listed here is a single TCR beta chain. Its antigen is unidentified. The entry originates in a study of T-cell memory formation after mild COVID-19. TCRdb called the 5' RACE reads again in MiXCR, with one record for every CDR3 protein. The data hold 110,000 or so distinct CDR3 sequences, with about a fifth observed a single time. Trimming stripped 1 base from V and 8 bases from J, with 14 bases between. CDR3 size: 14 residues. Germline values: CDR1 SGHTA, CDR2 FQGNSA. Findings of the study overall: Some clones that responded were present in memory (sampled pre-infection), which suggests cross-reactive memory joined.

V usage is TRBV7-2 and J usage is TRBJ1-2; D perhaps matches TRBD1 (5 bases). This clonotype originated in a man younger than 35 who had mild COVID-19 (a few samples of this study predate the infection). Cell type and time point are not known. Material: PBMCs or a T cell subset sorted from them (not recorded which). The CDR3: CASSLGTFYEGYTF. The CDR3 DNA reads TGTGCCAGCAGCTTAGGGACATTCTATGAAGGCTACACCTTC.